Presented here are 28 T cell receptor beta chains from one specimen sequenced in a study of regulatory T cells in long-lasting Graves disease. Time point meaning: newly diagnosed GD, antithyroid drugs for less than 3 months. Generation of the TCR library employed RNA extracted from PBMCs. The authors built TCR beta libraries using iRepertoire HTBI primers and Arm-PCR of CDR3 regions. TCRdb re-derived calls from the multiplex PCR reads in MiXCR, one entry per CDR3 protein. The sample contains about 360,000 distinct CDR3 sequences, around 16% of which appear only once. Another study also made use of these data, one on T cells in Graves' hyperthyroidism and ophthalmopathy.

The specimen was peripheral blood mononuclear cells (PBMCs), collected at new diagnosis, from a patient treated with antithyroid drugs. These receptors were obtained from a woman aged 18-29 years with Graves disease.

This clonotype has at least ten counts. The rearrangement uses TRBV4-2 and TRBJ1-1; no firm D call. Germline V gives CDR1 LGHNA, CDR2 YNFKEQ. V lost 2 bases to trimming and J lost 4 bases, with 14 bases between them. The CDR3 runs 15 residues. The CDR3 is CASSQLDTVGTEAFF. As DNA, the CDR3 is TGTGCCAGCAGCCAATTAGACACCGTCGGCACTGAAGCTTTCTTT.

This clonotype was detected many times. The CDR3 bases are TGCGCCAGCAGCTTGGATACTCTAGCGGGGGACACCTACGAGCAGTACTTC. This sequence encodes CASSLDTLAGDTYEQYF. This chain joins TRBV5-1 and TRBJ2-7; 10 nucleotides align to TRBD2. CDR1 and CDR2 from the germline V gene are SGHRS and YFSETQ. This CDR3 comprises 17 residues. V lost 0 bases, J lost 2 bases, and 8 bases stayed unmatched. Looking up the rest from reference TRBV5-1 and TRBJ2-7 gives the full variable domain: KAGVTQTPRYLIKTRGQQVTLSCSPISGHRSVSWYQQTPGQGLQFLFEYFSETQRNKGNFPGRFSGRQFSNSRSEMNVSTLELGDSALYLCASSLDTLAGDTYEQYFGPGTRLTVT.

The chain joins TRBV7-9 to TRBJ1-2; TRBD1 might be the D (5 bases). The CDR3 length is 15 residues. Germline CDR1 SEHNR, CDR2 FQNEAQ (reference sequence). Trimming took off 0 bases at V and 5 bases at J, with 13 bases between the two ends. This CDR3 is CASSLARGDSYGYTF. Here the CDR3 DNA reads TGTGCCAGCAGCTTAGCGCGGGGGGACTCATATGGCTACACCTTC.

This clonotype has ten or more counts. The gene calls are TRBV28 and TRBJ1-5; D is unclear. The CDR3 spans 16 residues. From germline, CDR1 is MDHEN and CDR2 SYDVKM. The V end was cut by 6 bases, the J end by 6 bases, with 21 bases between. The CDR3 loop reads CASSLKETRASQPQHF. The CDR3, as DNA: TGTGCCAGCAGCCTTAAGGAGACGAGGGCGTCTCAGCCCCAGCATTTT.

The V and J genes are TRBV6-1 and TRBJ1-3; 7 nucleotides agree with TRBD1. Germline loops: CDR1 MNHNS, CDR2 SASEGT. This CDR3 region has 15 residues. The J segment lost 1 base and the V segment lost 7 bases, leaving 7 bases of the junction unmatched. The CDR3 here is CASTRQGNSGNTIYF. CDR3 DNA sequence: TGTGCCAGCACCCGACAGGGTAATTCTGGAAACACCATATATTTT.

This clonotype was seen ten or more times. CDR3 in amino acids: CSARGGGPLAGGVEPSYNEQFF. The CDR3 region has the DNA TGCAGTGCTAGAGGGGGGGGTCCACTAGCGGGAGGGGTGGAGCCCTCCTACAATGAGCAGTTCTTC. This chain connects TRBV20-1 to TRBJ2-1, with TRBD2 identical over 13 bases. The junction had 18 bases not matched to a gene; V was cut back by 1 base and J by 0 bases. CDR3 length: 22 amino acids. The germline CDR1 and CDR2 sequences are DFQATT and SNEGSKA (reference sequence).

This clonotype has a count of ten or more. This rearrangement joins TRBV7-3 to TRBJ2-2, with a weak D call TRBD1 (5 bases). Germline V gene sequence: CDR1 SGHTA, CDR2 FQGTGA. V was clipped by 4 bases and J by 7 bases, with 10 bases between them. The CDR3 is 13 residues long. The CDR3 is CASSSRQRGELFF. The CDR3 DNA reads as TGTGCCAGCAGCTCTAGACAGCGCGGGGAGCTGTTTTTT.

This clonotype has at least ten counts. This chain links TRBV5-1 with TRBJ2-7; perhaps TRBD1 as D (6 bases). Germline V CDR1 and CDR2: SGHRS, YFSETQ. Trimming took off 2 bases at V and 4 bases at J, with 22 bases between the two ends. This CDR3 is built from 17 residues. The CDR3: CASSFQSSRQGTYEQYF. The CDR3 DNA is TGCGCCAGCAGCTTTCAATCCTCCAGGCAGGGGACGTACGAGCAGTACTTC. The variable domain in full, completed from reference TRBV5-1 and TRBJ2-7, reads KAGVTQTPRYLIKTRGQQVTLSCSPISGHRSVSWYQQTPGQGLQFLFEYFSETQRNKGNFPGRFSGRQFSNSRSEMNVSTLELGDSALYLCASSFQSSRQGTYEQYFGPGTRLTVT.

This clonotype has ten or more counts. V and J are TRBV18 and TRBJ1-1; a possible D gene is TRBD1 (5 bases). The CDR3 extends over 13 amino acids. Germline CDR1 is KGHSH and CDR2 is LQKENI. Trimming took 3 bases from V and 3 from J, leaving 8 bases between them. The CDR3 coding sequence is TGTGCCAGCTCACCCGCGGGGGACACTGAAGCTTTCTTT. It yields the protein CASSPAGDTEAFF.

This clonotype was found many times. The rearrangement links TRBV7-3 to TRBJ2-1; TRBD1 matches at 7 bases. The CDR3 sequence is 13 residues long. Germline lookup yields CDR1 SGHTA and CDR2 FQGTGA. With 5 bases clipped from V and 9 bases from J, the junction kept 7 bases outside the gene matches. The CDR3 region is CASSPYRGREQFF. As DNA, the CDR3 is TGTGCCAGCAGCCCCTACAGGGGTCGTGAGCAGTTCTTC.

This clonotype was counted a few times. The CDR3 nucleotides are TGTGCCAGCAGCTCTCCGGGACAGGGGGAGCTGTTTTTT. Translation gives CASSSPGQGELFF. The chain carries TRBV7-3 and TRBJ2-2; 7 bases line up with TRBD1. CDR3 length equals 13 residues. After removal of 4 bases from V and 8 bases from J, the junction contained 4 bases not matched to a gene. Germline lookup yields CDR1 SGHTA and CDR2 FQGTGA. Drawing the rest from reference TRBV7-3 and TRBJ2-2, the complete variable domain is GAGVSQTPSNKVTEKGKYVELRCDPISGHTALYWYRQSLGQGPEFLIYFQGTGAADDSGLPNDRFFAVRPEGSVSTLKIQRTERGDSAVYLCASSSPGQGELFFGEGSRLTVL.

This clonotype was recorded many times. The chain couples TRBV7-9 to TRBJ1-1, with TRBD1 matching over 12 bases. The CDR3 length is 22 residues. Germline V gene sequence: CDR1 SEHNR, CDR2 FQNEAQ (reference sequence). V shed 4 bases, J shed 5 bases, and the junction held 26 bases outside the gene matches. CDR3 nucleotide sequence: TGTGCCAGCAGCTGCCAGGACCCCCACCCCACGGGACAGGGGGCGCTCGGGACTGAAGCTTTCTTT. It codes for CASSCQDPHPTGQGALGTEAFF. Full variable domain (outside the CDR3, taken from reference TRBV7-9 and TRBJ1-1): DTGVSQNPRHKITKRGQNVTFRCDPISEHNRLYWYRQTLGQGPEFLTYFQNEAQLEKSRLLSDRFSAERPKGSFSTLEIQRTEQGDSAMYLCASSCQDPHPTGQGALGTEAFFGQGTRLTVV.

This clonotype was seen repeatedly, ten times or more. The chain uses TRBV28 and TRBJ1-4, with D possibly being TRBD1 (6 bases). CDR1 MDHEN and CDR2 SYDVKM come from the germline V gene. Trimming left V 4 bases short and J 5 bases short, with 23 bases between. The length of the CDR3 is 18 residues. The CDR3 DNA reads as TGTGCCAGCAGTTCGAGACGATACCGGGACACAAAGAATGAAAAACTGTTTTTT. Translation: CASSSRRYRDTKNEKLFF. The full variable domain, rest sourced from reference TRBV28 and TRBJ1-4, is DVKVTQSSRYLVKRTGEKVFLECVQDMDHENMFWYRQDPGLGLRLIYFSYDVKMKEKGDIPEGYSVSREKKERFSLILESASTNQTSMYLCASSSRRYRDTKNEKLFFGSGTQLSVL.

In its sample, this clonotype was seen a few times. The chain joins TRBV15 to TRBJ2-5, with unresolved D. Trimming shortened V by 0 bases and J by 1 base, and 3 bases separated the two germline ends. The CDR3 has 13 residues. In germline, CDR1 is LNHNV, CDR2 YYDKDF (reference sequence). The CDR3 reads CATSRDSQETQYF. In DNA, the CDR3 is TGTGCCACCAGCAGAGATTCCCAAGAGACCCAGTACTTC.

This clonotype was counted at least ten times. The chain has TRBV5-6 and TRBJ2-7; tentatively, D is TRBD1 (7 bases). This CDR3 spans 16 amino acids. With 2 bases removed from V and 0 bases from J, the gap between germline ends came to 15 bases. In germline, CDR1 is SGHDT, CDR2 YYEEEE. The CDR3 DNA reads TGTGCCAGCAGCTTCGGGGGACAGATAATCTCCTACGAGCAGTACTTC. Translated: CASSFGGQIISYEQYF.

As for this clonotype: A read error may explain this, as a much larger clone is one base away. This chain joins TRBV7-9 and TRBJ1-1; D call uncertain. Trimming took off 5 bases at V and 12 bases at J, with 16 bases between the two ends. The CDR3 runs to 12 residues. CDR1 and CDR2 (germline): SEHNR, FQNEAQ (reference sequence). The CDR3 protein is CASSPAKWETFF. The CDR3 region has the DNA TGTGCCAGCAGCCCCGCCAAGTGGGAAACTTTCTTT.

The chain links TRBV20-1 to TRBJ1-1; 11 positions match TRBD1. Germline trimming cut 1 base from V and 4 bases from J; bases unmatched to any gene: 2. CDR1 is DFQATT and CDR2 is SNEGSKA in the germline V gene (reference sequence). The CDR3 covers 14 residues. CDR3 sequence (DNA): TGCAGTGCTAGAGGGGGGACAGGGGGCACTGAAGCTTTCTTT. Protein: CSARGGTGGTEAFF.

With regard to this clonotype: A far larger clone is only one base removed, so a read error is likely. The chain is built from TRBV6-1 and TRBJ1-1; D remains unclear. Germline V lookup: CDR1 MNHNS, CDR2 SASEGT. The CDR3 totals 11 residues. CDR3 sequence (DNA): TGTGCCAACAGTCCCGGGACTGAAGCTTTCTTT. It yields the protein CANSPGTEAFF.

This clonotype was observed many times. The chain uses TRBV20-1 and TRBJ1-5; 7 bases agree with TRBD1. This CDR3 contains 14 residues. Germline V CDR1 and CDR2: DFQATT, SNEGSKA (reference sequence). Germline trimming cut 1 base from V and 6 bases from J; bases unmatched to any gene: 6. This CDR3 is CSARGQGYFQPQHF. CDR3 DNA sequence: TGCAGTGCTAGAGGACAGGGATATTTTCAGCCCCAGCATTTT.

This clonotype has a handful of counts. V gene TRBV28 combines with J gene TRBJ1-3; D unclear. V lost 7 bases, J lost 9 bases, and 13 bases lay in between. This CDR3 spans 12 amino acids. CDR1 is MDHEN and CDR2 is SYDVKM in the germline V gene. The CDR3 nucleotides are TGTGCCAGCACCCAACCGGCTGGCACCATATATTTT. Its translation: CASTQPAGTIYF. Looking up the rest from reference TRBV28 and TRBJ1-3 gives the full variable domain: DVKVTQSSRYLVKRTGEKVFLECVQDMDHENMFWYRQDPGLGLRLIYFSYDVKMKEKGDIPEGYSVSREKKERFSLILESASTNQTSMYLCASTQPAGTIYFGEGSWLTVV.

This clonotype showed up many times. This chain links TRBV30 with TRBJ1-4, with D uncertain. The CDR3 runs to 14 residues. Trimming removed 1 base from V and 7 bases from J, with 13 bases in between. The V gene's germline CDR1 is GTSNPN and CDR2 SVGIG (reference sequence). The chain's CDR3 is CAWSASQSGEKLFF. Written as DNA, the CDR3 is TGTGCCTGGAGTGCTAGCCAGTCGGGTGAAAAACTGTTTTTT.

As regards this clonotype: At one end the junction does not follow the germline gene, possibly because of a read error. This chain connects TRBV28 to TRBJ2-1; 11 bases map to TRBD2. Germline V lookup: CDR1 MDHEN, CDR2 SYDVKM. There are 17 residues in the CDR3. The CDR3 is CDSRPRTSGPSYNEQLF. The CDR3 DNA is TGTGACAGCAGACCCCGGACTAGCGGGCCCTCCTACAATGAGCAGTTATTC.

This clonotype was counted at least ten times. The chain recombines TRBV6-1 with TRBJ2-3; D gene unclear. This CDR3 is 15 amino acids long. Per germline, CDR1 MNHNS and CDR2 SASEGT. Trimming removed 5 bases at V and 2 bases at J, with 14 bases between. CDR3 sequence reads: CASSPGPEATDTQYF. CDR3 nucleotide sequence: TGTGCCAGCAGTCCGGGCCCCGAAGCCACAGATACGCAGTATTTT.

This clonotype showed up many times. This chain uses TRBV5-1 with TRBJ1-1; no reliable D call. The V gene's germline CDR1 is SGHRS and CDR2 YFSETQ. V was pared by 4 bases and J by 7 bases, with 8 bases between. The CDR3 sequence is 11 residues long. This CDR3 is CASSLGLEAFF. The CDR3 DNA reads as TGCGCCAGCAGCCTCGGGCTTGAAGCTTTCTTT.

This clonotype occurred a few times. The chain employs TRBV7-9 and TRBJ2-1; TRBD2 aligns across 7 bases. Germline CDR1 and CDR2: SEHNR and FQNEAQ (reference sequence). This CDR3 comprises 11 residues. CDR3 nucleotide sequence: TGTGCAGCGGGGCCCGTTAATGAGCAGTTCTTC. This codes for CAAGPVNEQFF.

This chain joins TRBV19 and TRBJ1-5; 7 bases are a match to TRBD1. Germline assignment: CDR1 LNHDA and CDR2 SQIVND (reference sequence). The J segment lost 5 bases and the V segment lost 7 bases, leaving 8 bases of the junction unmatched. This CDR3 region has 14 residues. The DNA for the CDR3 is TGTGCCAGTAAGGGGAGACAGGGCCATCAGCCCCAGCATTTT. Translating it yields CASKGRQGHQPQHF. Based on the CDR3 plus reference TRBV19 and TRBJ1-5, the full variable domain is DGGITQSPKYLFRKEGQNVTLSCEQNLNHDAMYWYRQDPGQGLRLIYYSQIVNDFQKGDIAEGYSVSREKKESFPLTVTSAQKNPTAFYLCASKGRQGHQPQHFGDGTRLSIL.

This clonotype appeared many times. CDR3 DNA: TGTGCCAGCAGCCAAACCAGGGGGCGCGGGTCTAGAAAGCCCCAGCATTTT. This encodes CASSQTRGRGSRKPQHF. The V gene is TRBV3-1, the J gene TRBJ1-5; 8 bases match TRBD1. The germline V gene has CDR1 LGHDT and CDR2 YNNKEL (reference sequence). Trimming removed 2 bases from V and 8 bases from J; junction bases left unmatched: 14. This CDR3 comprises 17 residues.

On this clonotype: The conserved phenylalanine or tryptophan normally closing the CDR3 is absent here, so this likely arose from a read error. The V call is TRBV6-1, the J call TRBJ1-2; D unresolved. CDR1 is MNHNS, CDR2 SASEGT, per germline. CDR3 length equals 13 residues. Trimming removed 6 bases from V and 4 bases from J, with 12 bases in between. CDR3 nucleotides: TGTGCCAGCAGCCCCCGAGGACCCTATGGCTACACCCTC. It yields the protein CASSPRGPYGYTL.